This T cell receptor (beta chain) stems from a study of T cells after yellow fever vaccination. This clonotype occurred many times. V lost 0 bases to trimming and J lost 4 bases; unmatched junction nucleotides: 11. CDR3 length: 17 amino acids. CDR1 is SGDLS and CDR2 is YYNGEE in the germline V gene. TCRdb redid the calling of the 5' RACE reads with MiXCR, one entry per CDR3 protein. The sample lists about 130,000 distinct CDR3 sequences; around 7.7% were seen once. The source is a young man who received the YFV17D yellow fever vaccine. The sample here was CD4+ T cells sorted from PBMCs, taken around 10 days after the first yellow fever vaccination. The V gene is TRBV9, the J gene TRBJ2-3; 7 bases line up with TRBD2. The chain's CDR3 is CASSVASLGGSSDTQYF. CDR3 nucleotide sequence: TGTGCCAGCAGCGTAGCATCCCTAGGCGGGAGCTCAGATACGCAGTATTTT.